This T cell receptor beta chain was identified in a study of shared clonotypes between healthy human individuals. Germline CDR1 reads SGHRS; CDR2 reads YFSETQ. This CDR3 is 15 amino acids long. Germline trimming cut 7 bases from V and 4 bases from J; bases unmatched to any gene: 10. Recent vaccinations or acute infections were absent in the healthy HIV-negative adult donors. The repertoire was sequenced with immunoSEQ multiplex PCR; TCRdb's copy has only in-frame clones and lacks some. The sample includes approximately 2,000,000 clones, less than 95% of them seen just once. The rearrangement joins TRBV5-1 to TRBJ2-1; 8 bases match TRBD2. The clonotype originates from a man in his late teens or twenties in good health. Some clones in this sample may be carry-over from other donors' samples. The sequenced sample was naive CD4+ T cells from PBMCs. Subset given: CD45RA+ positively selected. The CDR3 sequence: CASRDRTSRYNEQFF. The CDR3 DNA reads TGCGCCAGCCGCGACCGGACTAGCCGATACAATGAGCAGTTCTTC.